This T cell receptor (beta chain) was captured in a study of T cell changes during pregnancy in multiple sclerosis. Sequencing was performed with immunoSEQ multiplex PCR; in TCRdb, only in-frame clones are kept and a portion is missing. The sample includes almost 40,000 clones, 75% to 95% of them seen just once. The ends lost 6 bases at V and 3 bases at J; junction bases unmatched: 7. CDR1 is SEHNR, CDR2 FQNEAQ, per germline (reference sequence). The CDR3 runs to 15 residues. The source is a female donor in good health, enrolled as a control in a pregnancy study. The V call is TRBV7-9, the J call TRBJ2-1; 8 bases fit TRBD2. The starting material was CD4+ T cells from peripheral blood mononuclear cells, obtained in the third trimester of pregnancy. The CDR3 DNA is TGTGCCAGCAGATGGTCTACTAGCGGCTACAATGAGCAGTTCTTC. Translating gives CASRWSTSGYNEQFF.